One and the same sample provided the 14 T cell receptor beta chains below, sequenced in a study of sequential checkpoint blockade in melanoma. The treatment is: randomized to nivolumab then ipilimumab (arm A) or the reverse (arm B). Clones were sequenced by immunoSEQ multiplex PCR, and TCRdb holds only the in-frame ones, with some missing. The sample contains 3,500 to 4,500 clones, almost 35% of which appear only once. The sequences come from tumor tissue (inferred from file names), collected from a patient given nivolumab and ipilimumab in sequence. All receptors come from a human donor with melanoma.

The chain has TRBV28 and TRBJ1-2; a weak D match, TRBD1 (6 bases). With 6 bases removed from V and 0 bases from J, the gap between germline ends came to 14 bases. The CDR3 runs to 15 residues. Germline-derived CDR1 and CDR2 are MDHEN and SYDVKM. CDR3 nucleotides: TGTGCCAGCAGGGCCGGGACATCAGCTAACTATGGCTACACCTTC. Amino acids: CASRAGTSANYGYTF.

The chain uses TRBV11-3 and TRBJ2-3; 7 bases map to TRBD1. CDR3 size: 16 residues. The germline V gene has CDR1 SGHNT and CDR2 YENEEA. With V trimmed by 3 bases and J by 2 bases, 8 bases remained unmatched. The CDR3 is CASSFLQGRVTDTQYF. The CDR3 DNA sequence: TGTGCCAGCAGCTTCTTACAGGGGCGGGTCACAGATACGCAGTATTTT.

This chain connects TRBV18 to TRBJ1-1, with D unclear. Germline CDR1 reads KGHSH; CDR2 reads LQKENI. The CDR3 contains 16 residues. Trimming removed 0 bases from V and 2 bases from J, with 13 bases in between. The CDR3 reads CASSPPSALINTEAFF. The CDR3 nucleotides read TGTGCCAGCTCACCACCTTCAGCACTCATTAACACTGAAGCTTTCTTT. Using reference TRBV18 and TRBJ1-1 for the parts outside the CDR3, the full variable domain is NAGVMQNPRHLVRRRGQEARLRCSPMKGHSHVYWYRQLPEEGLKFMVYLQKENIIDESGMPKERFSAEFPKEGPSILRIQQVVRGDSAAYFCASSPPSALINTEAFFGQGTRLTVV.

This clone was observed a single time. The V gene is TRBV5-1, the J gene TRBJ1-5; D ambiguous. Trimming took off 0 bases at V and 2 bases at J, with 9 bases between the two ends. The length of the CDR3 is 15 residues. Germline CDR1 SGHRS, CDR2 YFSETQ. CDR3 nucleotide sequence: TGCGCCAGCAGCTTGGACCCTTGGGGCAATCAGCCCCAGCATTTT. Its protein is CASSLDPWGNQPQHF.

The gene calls are TRBV28 and TRBJ2-7; 13 bases map to TRBD2. Germline-derived CDR1 and CDR2 are MDHEN and SYDVKM. CDR3 length: 15 residues. With 6 bases clipped from V and 2 bases from J, the junction kept 4 bases outside the gene matches. DNA of the CDR3: TGTGCCAGCAGGGTGGGGACTAGCGGGGCCTACGAGCAGTACTTC. Its translation is CASRVGTSGAYEQYF.

The gene calls are TRBV14 and TRBJ2-4, with unresolved D. CDR1 and CDR2 (germline): SGHDN, FVKESK. The germline V and J ends were trimmed by 4 bases and 7 bases, with 14 bases remaining between them. The CDR3 runs to 14 residues. In DNA, the CDR3 is TGTGCCAGCAGCCCCCGGGCGCGGAACAACATTCAGTACTTC. Translating gives CASSPRARNNIQYF.

In its sample, this clone was seen a few times. The same CDR3 arises from other DNA sequences in this sample as well. This chain uses TRBV5-1 with TRBJ2-3; weak D call: TRBD2 (5 bases). The germline V and J ends were trimmed by 0 bases and 4 bases, with 12 bases remaining between them. The CDR3 covers 15 residues. Germline V gene lookup returns CDR1 SGHRS and CDR2 YFSETQ. CDR3 DNA: TGCGCCAGCAGCTTGGATGGCTACGGGGCAGATACGCAGTATTTT. The encoded protein is CASSLDGYGADTQYF.

The V call is TRBV18, the J call TRBJ1-1, with 9 bases fitting TRBD1. V was clipped by 2 bases and J by 1 base; unmatched bases: 5. CDR1 is KGHSH, CDR2 LQKENI, per germline. The CDR3 runs to 16 residues. This CDR3 reads CASSPKDRGWNTEAFF. The DNA of the CDR3 is TGTGCCAGCTCACCAAAGGACAGGGGATGGAACACTGAAGCTTTCTTT.

The gene calls are TRBV10-2 and TRBJ1-1, with 9 bases matching TRBD1. Germline V gives CDR1 WSHSY, CDR2 SAAADI. V lost 6 bases, J lost 1 base, and 3 bases stayed unmatched. CDR3 length: 14 amino acids. The CDR3 reads CASSRTGANTEAFF. CDR3 sequence (DNA): TGCGCCAGCAGCCGGACAGGGGCGAACACTGAAGCTTTCTTT.

This chain uses TRBV12-5 with TRBJ2-4; tentatively, D is TRBD1 or TRBD2 (5 bases each). Trimming cost V 0 bases and J 2 bases, with 17 bases left between them. This CDR3 is built from 18 residues. CDR1 LGHNT and CDR2 FRNRAP come from the germline V gene. The CDR3 here is CASGLVLWGEGSKNIQYF. In DNA form, the CDR3 reads TGTGCTAGTGGTTTGGTACTTTGGGGAGAGGGGTCCAAAAACATTCAGTACTTC.

This chain joins TRBV7-7 and TRBJ1-3; no clear D. Germline CDR1 SSHAT, CDR2 FNYEAQ (reference sequence). V was shortened by 1 base and J by 3 bases, with 7 bases between the two germline ends. The CDR3 spans 14 residues. In DNA form, the CDR3 reads TGTGCCAGCAGCTTAGAGAGTCGTGGAAACACCATATATTTT. It yields the protein CASSLESRGNTIYF. Full variable domain (rest looked up from reference TRBV7-7 and TRBJ1-3): GAGVSQSPRYKVTKRGQDVTLRCDPISSHATLYWYQQALGQGPEFLTYFNYEAQPDKSGLPSDRFSAERPEGSISTLTIQRTEQRDSAMYRCASSLESRGNTIYFGEGSWLTVV.

The chain joins TRBV6-4 to TRBJ1-5; the D gene is possibly TRBD1 (5 bases). The CDR3 runs to 15 residues. Germline V gene sequence: CDR1 MRHNA, CDR2 SNTAGT. Trimming stripped 5 bases from V and 0 bases from J, with 11 bases between. Here the CDR3 reads CASSPRQFSNQPQHF. The CDR3, as DNA: TGTGCCAGCAGTCCTCGACAGTTTAGCAATCAGCCCCAGCATTTT.

The J gene is TRBJ2-1, the V gene TRBV19, with a tentative D call TRBD2 (5 bases). V lost 5 bases and J lost 3, with 11 bases in between. The germline gives CDR1 LNHDA, CDR2 SQIVND (reference sequence). The CDR3 length is 14 residues. CDR3 coding DNA: TGTGCCAGTAGTTTTAGCGCTATCTACAATGAGCAGTTCTTC. It specifies CASSFSAIYNEQFF.

The chain has TRBV5-1 and TRBJ1-1; D not certain. CDR3 size: 14 residues. CDR1 is SGHRS, CDR2 YFSETQ, per germline. With 4 bases removed from V and 0 bases from J, the gap between germline ends came to 10 bases. CDR3 nucleotide sequence: TGCGCCAGCAGCCTTGGCAGTATGAACACTGAAGCTTTCTTT. This encodes CASSLGSMNTEAFF.